The 20 T cell receptor beta chains presented below share a single source sample, sequenced in a study of human T cells and chemical hapten exposure. Time point: healthy volunteer bleed at 6 weeks. Researchers extracted total RNA from unfractionated whole blood. TCRdb itself ran the RACE reads through MiXCR, one entry per CDR3 protein. Of about 70,000 distinct CDR3 sequences listed, about 6% are singletons. The sample taken for sequencing was whole blood. These receptors all stem from a female donor in good health. Some clones in this sample may be carry-over from other donors' samples.

This clonotype occurred a few times. The chain carries TRBV10-3 and TRBJ2-3; D is uncertain. The CDR3 totals 13 residues. Trimming stripped 0 bases from V and 4 bases from J, with 5 bases between. CDR1 is ENHRY and CDR2 is SYGVKD in the germline V gene. The CDR3: CAISESSADTQYF. DNA of the CDR3: TGTGCCATCAGTGAGTCGTCGGCAGATACGCAGTATTTT.

This chain links TRBV27 with TRBJ1-2; TRBD1 matches 7 bases. CDR3 length equals 14 residues. J was trimmed by 4 bases and V by 5 bases; bases with no gene match: 7. The germline gives CDR1 MNHEY, CDR2 SMNVEV (reference sequence). This CDR3 is CASSVPGQIYGYTF. The CDR3 DNA sequence: TGTGCCAGCAGTGTGCCGGGACAGATCTATGGCTACACCTTC.

With respect to this clonotype: A much larger clone differs from this one at a single base, so this may be a read error. V is TRBV10-3 and J is TRBJ1-1, with D tentatively TRBD1 (5 bases). Germline assignment: CDR1 ENHRY and CDR2 SYGVKD. Trimming left V 10 bases short and J 5 bases short, with 17 bases between. CDR3 length: 13 amino acids. CDR3 in amino acids: CATNAGPETEAFF. CDR3 in DNA: TGTGCCACCAATGCAGGGCCTGAGACTGAAGCTTTCTTT.

This clonotype was recorded many times. The gene calls are TRBV20-1 and TRBJ2-7; TRBD1 matches at 8 bases. The length of the CDR3 is 15 residues. The trim removed 6 bases at V and 0 bases at J, leaving 10 bases unmatched. In germline, CDR1 is DFQATT, CDR2 SNEGSKA (reference sequence). The CDR3: CSAPDRGGFSYEQYF. CDR3 sequence (DNA): TGCAGTGCACCAGACAGGGGTGGATTCTCCTACGAGCAGTACTTC.

Only a few counts were recorded for this clonotype. V and J are TRBV27 and TRBJ2-2, with 9 bases identical to TRBD2. Germline CDR1 MNHEY, CDR2 SMNVEV (reference sequence). This CDR3 region has 17 residues. J gave up 4 bases and V 0 bases, and 6 bases lay outside the gene matches. In DNA, the CDR3 is TGTGCCAGCAGTTTATCCACTAGCGGGCCTACCACCGGGGAGCTGTTTTTT. Protein sequence: CASSLSTSGPTTGELFF.

The chain recombines TRBV6-2 or TRBV6-3 with TRBJ1-1, with 9 bases that match TRBD1. The CDR3 is made up of 15 amino acids. Germline V gene sequence: CDR1 MNHEY, CDR2 SVGEGT. Trimming at V came to 4 bases and at J to 4 bases, leaving 7 bases not matched to a gene. CDR3 amino acids: CASSSTGTGFTEAFF. In DNA form, the CDR3 reads TGTGCCAGCAGTTCCACCGGGACAGGGTTCACTGAAGCTTTCTTT.

This chain joins TRBV28 and TRBJ2-7; D is uncertain. Trimming took off 11 bases at V and 6 bases at J, with 11 bases between the two ends. CDR3 size: 10 residues. Germline CDR1 and CDR2: MDHEN and SYDVKM. The CDR3 DNA follows: TGTGCCTCCGGGCGCTTCGAGCAGTACTTC. Translation gives CASGRFEQYF.

This clonotype was observed a few times. The CDR3 is CSAPTSRTYEQYF. As DNA, the CDR3 is TGCAGTGCTCCGACTAGTCGGACGTACGAGCAGTACTTC. The chain combines TRBV20-1 with TRBJ2-7, with D possibly being TRBD2 (6 bases). CDR3 length: 13 residues. With 5 bases removed from V and 4 bases from J, the gap between germline ends came to 15 bases. Germline CDR1 reads DFQATT; CDR2 reads SNEGSKA (reference sequence).

This clonotype was detected many times. This chain joins TRBV12-3 or TRBV12-4 and TRBJ2-3, with 7 bases aligning to TRBD2. The CDR3 is 15 residues long. J gave up 2 bases and V 3 bases, and 5 bases lay outside the gene matches. The CDR3 is CASSFGGSHTDTQYF. CDR3 nucleotides: TGTGCCAGCAGTTTCGGCGGGAGTCACACAGATACGCAGTATTTT.

This clonotype has more than one count but fewer than ten. This chain links TRBV30 with TRBJ1-5; 7 bases agree with TRBD1. V shed 2 bases, J shed 5 bases, and the junction held 12 bases outside the gene matches. The CDR3 is 16 amino acids. CDR1 is GTSNPN, CDR2 SVGIG, per germline (reference sequence). The CDR3 DNA is TGTGCCTGGAGTCCTTTGGGAGGGGGCGGTTATCAGCCCCAGCATTTT. This encodes CAWSPLGGGGYQPQHF.

This clonotype was recorded at least ten times. The rearrangement uses TRBV5-1 and TRBJ1-5, with D unresolved. Looked up from germline, CDR1 is SGHRS and CDR2 is YFSETQ. V was trimmed by 2 bases and J by 0 bases, leaving 9 bases between them. CDR3 size: 15 residues. In nucleotides, the CDR3 is TGCGCCAGCAGCTTACTAGGTTATAGCAATCAGCCCCAGCATTTT. Residues: CASSLLGYSNQPQHF.

In this sample, this clonotype turned up a few times. This chain joins TRBV28 and TRBJ1-6; perhaps TRBD1 as D (6 bases). Trimming took off 10 bases at V and 7 bases at J, with 20 bases between the two ends. CDR1 MDHEN and CDR2 SYDVKM come from the germline V gene. This CDR3 has 15 residues. CDR3 protein: CATKGGQGSNSPLHF. The CDR3 nucleotides are TGTGCCACCAAGGGGGGCCAGGGTAGCAATTCACCCCTCCACTTT.

This clonotype has at least ten counts. The V and J genes are TRBV12-3 or TRBV12-4 and TRBJ1-1, with a weak D call TRBD1 (5 bases). This CDR3 comprises 13 residues. The V end was cut by 3 bases, the J end by 9 bases, with 14 bases between. The DNA of the CDR3 is TGTGCCAGCAGTTTTTGGGGGGGGTTCCAAGCTTTCTTT. Translation gives CASSFWGGFQAFF.

In this sample, this clonotype turned up many times. The rearrangement joins TRBV5-1 to TRBJ1-5; D might be TRBD1 (6 bases). V gave up 2 bases and J gave up 1 base, with 10 bases separating them. The V gene's germline CDR1 is SGHRS and CDR2 YFSETQ. The CDR3 loop spans 15 amino acids. The chain's CDR3 is CASSFTTGSNQPQHF. CDR3 nucleotides: TGCGCCAGCAGCTTTACCACAGGGAGCAATCAGCCCCAGCATTTT.

This clonotype was recorded at least ten times. The CDR3 spells CATSRELAVAHEQFF. The CDR3 nucleotides are TGTGCCACCAGCAGAGAGCTAGCCGTGGCCCATGAGCAGTTCTTC. This rearrangement joins TRBV15 to TRBJ2-1; D possibly corresponds to TRBD2 (5 bases). V gave up 0 bases and J gave up 8 bases, with 14 bases separating them. This CDR3 spans 15 amino acids. The germline V gene encodes CDR1 LNHNV and CDR2 YYDKDF (reference sequence).

The sample holds a few counts of this clonotype. No DNA is shown, since the ends of the CDR3 on it are uncertain; the CDR3 is the one TCRdb lists. J is TRBJ2-6 and V is TRBV6-6; the table's D call TRBD1 went unverified against the DNA. The CDR3 sequence runs 18 residues, both termini included. Germline-derived CDR1 and CDR2 are MNHNY and SVGAGI (reference sequence). CDR3 residues: CASSSSTGPSSGANVLTF.

V gene TRBV13 combines with J gene TRBJ1-1; TRBD1 agrees at 7 bases. Looked up from germline, CDR1 is PRHDT and CDR2 is FYEKMQ (reference sequence). The V and J ends lost 5 bases and 6 bases, in that order; junction bases with no gene match: 12. The CDR3 is 15 residues long. DNA of the CDR3: TGTGCCAGCAGCATCCCGGGGCAGGGGGGCTCTGAAGCTTTCTTT. Protein product: CASSIPGQGGSEAFF.

This clonotype was counted at least ten times. V gene TRBV10-3 combines with J gene TRBJ2-1, with TRBD1 matching 7 bases. With 11 bases clipped from V and 6 bases from J, the junction kept 16 bases outside the gene matches. Per germline, CDR1 ENHRY and CDR2 SYGVKD. This CDR3 contains 15 residues. CDR3 sequence reads: CASRGSGSVSNEQFF. The CDR3 coding sequence is TGTGCCTCCAGGGGGTCAGGCTCGGTGAGCAATGAGCAGTTCTTC.

This clonotype was picked up many times. The chain couples TRBV11-1 to TRBJ1-5; 8 positions match TRBD1. The germline V gene encodes CDR1 SGHAT and CDR2 FQDESV (reference sequence). The trim removed 1 base at V and 3 bases at J, leaving 11 bases unmatched. The CDR3 totals 18 residues. Here the CDR3 DNA reads TGTGCCAGCAGCTTAGATCCCTCTGGACAGGGCTCCAATCAGCCCCAGCATTTT. This translates into CASSLDPSGQGSNQPQHF.

In its sample, this clonotype was seen many times. This chain links TRBV25-1 with TRBJ2-5; no definite D call. CDR3 size: 12 residues. The germline gives CDR1 MGHDK, CDR2 SYGVNS. The V end was cut by 1 base, the J end by 7 bases, with 7 bases between. This CDR3 is CASSELLGTQYF. As DNA, the CDR3 is TGTGCCAGCAGTGAATTATTAGGGACCCAGTACTTC.